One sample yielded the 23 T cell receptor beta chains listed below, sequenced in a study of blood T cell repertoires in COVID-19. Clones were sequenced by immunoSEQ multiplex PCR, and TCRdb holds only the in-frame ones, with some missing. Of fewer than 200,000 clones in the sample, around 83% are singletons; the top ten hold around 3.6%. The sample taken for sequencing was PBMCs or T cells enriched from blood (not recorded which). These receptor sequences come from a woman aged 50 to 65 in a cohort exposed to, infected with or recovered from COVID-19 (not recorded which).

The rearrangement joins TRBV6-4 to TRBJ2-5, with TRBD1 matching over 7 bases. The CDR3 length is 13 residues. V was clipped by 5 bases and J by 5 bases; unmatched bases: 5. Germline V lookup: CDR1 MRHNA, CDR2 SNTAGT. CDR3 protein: CASSRQGGETQYF. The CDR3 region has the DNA TGTGCCAGCAGTAGACAGGGTGGGGAGACCCAGTACTTC.

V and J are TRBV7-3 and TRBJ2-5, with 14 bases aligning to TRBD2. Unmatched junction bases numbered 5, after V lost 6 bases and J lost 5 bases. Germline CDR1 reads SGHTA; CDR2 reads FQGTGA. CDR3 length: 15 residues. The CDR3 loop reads CASSPTSGGAETQYF. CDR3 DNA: TGTGCCAGCAGTCCGACTAGCGGGGGGGCGGAGACCCAGTACTTC.

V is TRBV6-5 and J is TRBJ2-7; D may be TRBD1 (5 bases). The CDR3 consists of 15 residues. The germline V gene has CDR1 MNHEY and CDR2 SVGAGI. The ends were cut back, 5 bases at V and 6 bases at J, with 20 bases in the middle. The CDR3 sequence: CASSRTIPRVVEQYF. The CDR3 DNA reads TGTGCCAGCAGTAGGACAATCCCCAGGGTGGTCGAGCAGTACTTC.

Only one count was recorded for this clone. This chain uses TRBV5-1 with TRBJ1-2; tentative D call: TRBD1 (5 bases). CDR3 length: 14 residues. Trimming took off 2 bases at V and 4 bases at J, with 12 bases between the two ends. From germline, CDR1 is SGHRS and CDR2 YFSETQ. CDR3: CASSLSDTSYGYTF. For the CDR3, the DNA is TGCGCCAGCAGCTTATCGGACACAAGCTATGGCTACACCTTC.

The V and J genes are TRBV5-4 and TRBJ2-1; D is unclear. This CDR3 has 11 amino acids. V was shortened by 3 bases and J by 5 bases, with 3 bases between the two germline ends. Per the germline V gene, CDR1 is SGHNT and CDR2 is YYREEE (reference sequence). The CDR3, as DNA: TGTGCCAGCAGCTCTGACAATGAGCAGTTCTTC. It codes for CASSSDNEQFF.

CDR3 bases: TGTGCCAGCAGCCGGAACTCACAGGGAGATACGCAGTATTTT. This gives the protein CASSRNSQGDTQYF. The rearrangement uses TRBV11-2 and TRBJ2-3, with D tentatively TRBD1 (6 bases). In germline, CDR1 is SGHAT, CDR2 FQNNGV. The CDR3 loop spans 14 amino acids. Trimming shortened V by 5 bases and J by 5 bases, and 14 bases separated the two germline ends.

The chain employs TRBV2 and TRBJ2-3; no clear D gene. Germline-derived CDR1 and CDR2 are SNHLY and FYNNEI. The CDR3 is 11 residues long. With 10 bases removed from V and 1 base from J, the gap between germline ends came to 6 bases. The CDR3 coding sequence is TGTGCCACCTACGGCACAGATACGCAGTATTTT. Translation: CATYGTDTQYF.

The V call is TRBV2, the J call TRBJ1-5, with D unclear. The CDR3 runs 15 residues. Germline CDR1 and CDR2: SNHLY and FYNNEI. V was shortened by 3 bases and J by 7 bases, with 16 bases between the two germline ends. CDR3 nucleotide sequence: TGTGCCAGCAGTGATCGGGGAACGGCGGCGCAGCCCCAGCATTTT. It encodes CASSDRGTAAQPQHF.

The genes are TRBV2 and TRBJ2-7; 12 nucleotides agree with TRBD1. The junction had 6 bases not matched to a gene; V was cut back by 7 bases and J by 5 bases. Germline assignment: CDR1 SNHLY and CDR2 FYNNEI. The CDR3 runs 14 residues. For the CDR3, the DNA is TGTGCCAGCAATAGGGACAGGGGGCTGAACGAGCAGTACTTC. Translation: CASNRDRGLNEQYF.

The chain's CDR3 is CASSLYPEVNTEAFF. In DNA, the CDR3 is TGTGCCAGCAGCTTATACCCGGAGGTGAACACTGAAGCTTTCTTT. The V call is TRBV7-3, the J call TRBJ1-1, with unresolved D. CDR1 is SGHTA and CDR2 is FQGTGA in the germline V gene. V dropped 2 bases and J dropped 0 bases, with 10 bases sitting between them. This CDR3 has 15 amino acids.

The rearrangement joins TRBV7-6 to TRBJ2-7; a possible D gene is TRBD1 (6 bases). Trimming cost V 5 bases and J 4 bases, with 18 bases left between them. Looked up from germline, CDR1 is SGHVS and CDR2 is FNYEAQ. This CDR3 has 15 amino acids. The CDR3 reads CASSPGAGVFYEQYF. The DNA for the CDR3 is TGTGCCAGCAGCCCCGGGGCAGGGGTTTTTTACGAGCAGTACTTC.

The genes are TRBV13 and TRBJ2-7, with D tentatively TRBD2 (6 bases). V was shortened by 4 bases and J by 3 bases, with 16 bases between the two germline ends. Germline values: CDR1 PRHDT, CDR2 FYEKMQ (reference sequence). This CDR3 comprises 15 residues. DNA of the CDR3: TGTGCCAGCAGCTCAACCGGGACTTCGGACTACGAGCAGTACTTC. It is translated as CASSSTGTSDYEQYF.

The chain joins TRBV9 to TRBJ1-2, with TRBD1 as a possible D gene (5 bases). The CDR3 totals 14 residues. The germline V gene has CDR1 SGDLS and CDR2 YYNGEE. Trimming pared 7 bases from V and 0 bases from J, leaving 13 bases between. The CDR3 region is CASARAESNYGYTF. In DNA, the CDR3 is TGTGCCAGCGCCAGGGCTGAATCTAACTATGGCTACACCTTC. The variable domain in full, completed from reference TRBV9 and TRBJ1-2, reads DSGVTQTPKHLITATGQRVTLRCSPRSGDLSVYWYQQSLDQGLQFLIQYYNGEERAKGNILERFSAQQFPDLHSELNLSSLELGDSALYFCASARAESNYGYTFGSGTRLTVV.

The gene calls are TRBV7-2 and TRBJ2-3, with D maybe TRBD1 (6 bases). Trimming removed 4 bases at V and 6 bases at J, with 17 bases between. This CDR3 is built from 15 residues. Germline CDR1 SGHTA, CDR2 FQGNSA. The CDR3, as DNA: TGTGCCAGCAGCTCCCCGGGACACAGGGCGGATACGCAGTATTTT. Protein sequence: CASSSPGHRADTQYF.

The CDR3 loop reads CAIGRVFDEQYF. The DNA for the CDR3 is TGTGCCATCGGTCGGGTTTTCGACGAGCAGTACTTC. The V call is TRBV10-3, the J call TRBJ2-7; D unclear. The CDR3 is 12 amino acids. CDR1 is ENHRY, CDR2 SYGVKD, per germline. The germline V and J ends were trimmed by 8 bases and 5 bases, with 13 bases remaining between them.

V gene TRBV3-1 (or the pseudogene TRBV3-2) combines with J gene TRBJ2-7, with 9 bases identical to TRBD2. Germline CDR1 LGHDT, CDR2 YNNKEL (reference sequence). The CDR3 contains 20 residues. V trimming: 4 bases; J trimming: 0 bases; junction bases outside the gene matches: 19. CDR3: CASSLQRGLAGYPSSYEQYF. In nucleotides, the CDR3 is TGTGCCAGCAGCCTCCAGAGGGGCCTAGCGGGGTACCCGAGCTCCTACGAGCAGTACTTC.

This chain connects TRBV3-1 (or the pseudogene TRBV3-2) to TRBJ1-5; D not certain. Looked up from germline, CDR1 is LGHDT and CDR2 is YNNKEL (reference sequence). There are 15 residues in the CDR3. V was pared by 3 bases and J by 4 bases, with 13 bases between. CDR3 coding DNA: TGTGCCAGCAGCCAGGAAGGACTGAAAAATCAGCCCCAGCATTTT. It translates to CASSQEGLKNQPQHF.

The CDR3 DNA follows: TGTGCCAGCAGTCCCGTTTCCAGGGGGTCCACAGATACGCAGTATTTT. Encoded protein: CASSPVSRGSTDTQYF. V and J are TRBV7-9 and TRBJ2-3; 7 bases fit TRBD1. This CDR3 has 16 amino acids. Germline V gene sequence: CDR1 SEHNR, CDR2 FQNEAQ (reference sequence). Germline trimming cut 6 bases from V and 2 bases from J; bases unmatched to any gene: 11.

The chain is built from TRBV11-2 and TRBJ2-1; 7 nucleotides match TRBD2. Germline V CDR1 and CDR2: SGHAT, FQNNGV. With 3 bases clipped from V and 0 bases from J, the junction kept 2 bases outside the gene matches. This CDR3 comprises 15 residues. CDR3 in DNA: TGTGCCAGCAGCTTTGGCGGGAGCTCCTACAATGAGCAGTTCTTC. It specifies CASSFGGSSYNEQFF.

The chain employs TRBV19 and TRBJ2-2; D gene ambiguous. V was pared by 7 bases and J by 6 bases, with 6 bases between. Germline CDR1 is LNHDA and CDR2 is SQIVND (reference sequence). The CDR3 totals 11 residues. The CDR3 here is CASKEAGELFF. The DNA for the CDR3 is TGTGCCAGTAAAGAGGCCGGGGAGCTGTTTTTT.

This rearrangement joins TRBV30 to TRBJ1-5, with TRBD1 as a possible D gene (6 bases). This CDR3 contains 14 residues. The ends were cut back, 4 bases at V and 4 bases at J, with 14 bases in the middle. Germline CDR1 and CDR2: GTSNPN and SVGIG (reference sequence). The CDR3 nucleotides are TGTGCCTGGAAAGAAGGGGGGGAAAATCAGCCCCAGCATTTT. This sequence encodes CAWKEGGENQPQHF.

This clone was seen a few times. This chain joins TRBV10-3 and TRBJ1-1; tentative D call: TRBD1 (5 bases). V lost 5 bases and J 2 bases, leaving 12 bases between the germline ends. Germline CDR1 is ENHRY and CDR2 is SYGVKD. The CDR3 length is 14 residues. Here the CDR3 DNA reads TGTGCCATCAGTAGGGGTCCTGCTAACACTGAAGCTTTCTTT. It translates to CAISRGPANTEAFF.

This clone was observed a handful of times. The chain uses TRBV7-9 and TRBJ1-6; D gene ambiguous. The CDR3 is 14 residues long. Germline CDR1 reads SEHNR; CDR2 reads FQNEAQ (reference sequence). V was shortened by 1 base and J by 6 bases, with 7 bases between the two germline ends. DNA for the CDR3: TGTGCCAGCAGCTTAGATAACGGTAATTCACCCCTCCACTTT. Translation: CASSLDNGNSPLHF.